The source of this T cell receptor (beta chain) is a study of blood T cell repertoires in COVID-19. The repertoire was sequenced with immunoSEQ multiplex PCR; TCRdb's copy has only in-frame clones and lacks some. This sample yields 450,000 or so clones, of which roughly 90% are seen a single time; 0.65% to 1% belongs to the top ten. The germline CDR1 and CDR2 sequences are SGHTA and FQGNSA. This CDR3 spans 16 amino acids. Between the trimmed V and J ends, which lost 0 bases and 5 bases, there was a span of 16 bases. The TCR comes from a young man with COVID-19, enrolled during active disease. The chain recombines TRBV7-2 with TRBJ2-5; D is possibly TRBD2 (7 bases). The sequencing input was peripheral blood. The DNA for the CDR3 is TGTGCCAGCAGCTTAGCGAAGGGGGGGCCCCAGGAGACCCAGTACTTC. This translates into CASSLAKGGPQETQYF.